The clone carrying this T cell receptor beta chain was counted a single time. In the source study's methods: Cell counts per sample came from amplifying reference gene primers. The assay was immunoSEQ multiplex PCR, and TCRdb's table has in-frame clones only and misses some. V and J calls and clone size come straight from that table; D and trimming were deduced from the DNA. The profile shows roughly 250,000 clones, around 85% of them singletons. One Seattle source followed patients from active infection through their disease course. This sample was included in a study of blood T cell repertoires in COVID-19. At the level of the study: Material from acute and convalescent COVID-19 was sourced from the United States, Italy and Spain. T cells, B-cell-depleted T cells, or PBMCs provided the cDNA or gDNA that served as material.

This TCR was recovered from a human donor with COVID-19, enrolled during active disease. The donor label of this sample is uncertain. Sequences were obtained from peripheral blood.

CDR3 sequence reads: CASSLRGSLYGYTF. CDR3 nucleotide sequence: TGTGCCAGCAGCTTGCGGGGATCTCTCTATGGCTACACCTTC. The chain couples TRBV7-2 to TRBJ1-2; no firm D call. Per germline, CDR1 SGHTA and CDR2 FQGNSA. The V gene lost 3 bases and the J gene lost 4 bases, with 12 bases spanning the gap. The CDR3 spans 14 residues.